The 16 T cell receptor beta chains reported below all come from one sample, sequenced in a study of shared clonotypes between healthy human individuals. Naive CD8 isolation took CD45RO-negative cells positively selected for CCR7 and excluded terminally differentiated effector memory CD45RA+ cells. Only in-frame clones appear in the TCRdb table, and some are missing; sequencing was by immunoSEQ multiplex PCR. The repertoire holds roughly 2,000,000 clones, with around 96% as singletons. Sequencing was carried out using naive CD8+ T cells sorted from blood. The receptors derive from a man aged 18 to 30 in good health.

With respect to this clone: Other DNA variants within this sample encode the same CDR3. The V call is TRBV27, the J call TRBJ2-7; 7 nucleotides match TRBD1. V lost 4 bases, J lost 4 bases, and 4 bases stayed unmatched. CDR1 is MNHEY and CDR2 is SMNVEV in the germline V gene (reference sequence). CDR3 length: 13 residues. Here the CDR3 reads CASSWDSSYEQYF. The CDR3 DNA follows: TGTGCCAGCAGTTGGGACAGTTCGTACGAGCAGTACTTC.

V usage is TRBV19 and J usage is TRBJ1-4; TRBD1 agrees at 8 bases. Unmatched junction bases numbered 8, after V lost 6 bases and J lost 8 bases. CDR3 length: 14 residues. Per germline, CDR1 LNHDA and CDR2 SQIVND (reference sequence). CDR3 nucleotides: TGTGCCAGTAGCACGGACAGGGAGGGGGAAAAACTGTTTTTT. Encoded protein: CASSTDREGEKLFF.

The V and J genes are TRBV7-2 and TRBJ1-5, with TRBD1 matching over 7 bases. There are 18 residues in the CDR3. The V segment lost 5 bases and the J segment 0 bases; nucleotides outside the gene matches: 13. Germline CDR1 reads SGHTA; CDR2 reads FQGNSA. The CDR3 DNA reads TGTGCCAGCAGCAGCCCCTCCTGGGACAGCTATAGCAATCAGCCCCAGCATTTT. Its protein is CASSSPSWDSYSNQPQHF.

This chain uses TRBV7-9 with TRBJ2-7; a weak D match, TRBD1 (6 bases). The V gene lost 8 bases and the J gene lost 3 bases, with 11 bases spanning the gap. The length of the CDR3 is 12 residues. The germline V gene has CDR1 SEHNR and CDR2 FQNEAQ (reference sequence). The chain's CDR3 is CASDEGVYEQYF. CDR3 DNA: TGTGCCAGCGACGAGGGGGTCTACGAGCAGTACTTC.

This clone was observed a single time. This chain uses TRBV5-1 with TRBJ2-1; D is undetermined. Germline loops: CDR1 SGHRS, CDR2 YFSETQ. Trimming took off 7 bases at V and 4 bases at J, with 9 bases between the two ends. This CDR3 region has 12 residues. The CDR3 loop is CASFKVYNEQFF. The CDR3 DNA reads TGCGCCAGCTTCAAAGTTTACAATGAGCAGTTCTTC.

This chain joins TRBV5-6 and TRBJ2-3, with D maybe TRBD2 (5 bases). The CDR3 has 15 amino acids. Trimming stripped 1 base from V and 4 bases from J, with 13 bases between. CDR1 SGHDT and CDR2 YYEEEE come from the germline V gene. CDR3 loop: CASSLLPEEADTQYF. The CDR3 bases are TGTGCCAGCAGCTTGTTACCAGAGGAGGCAGATACGCAGTATTTT.

The chain couples TRBV7-3 to TRBJ2-2, with TRBD1 matching over 8 bases. The J segment lost 2 bases and the V segment lost 5 bases, leaving 4 bases of the junction unmatched. CDR1 is SGHTA and CDR2 is FQGTGA in the germline V gene. This CDR3 contains 15 residues. DNA for the CDR3: TGTGCCAGCAGCCGCGGACAGGGAAACACCGGGGAGCTGTTTTTT. This translates into CASSRGQGNTGELFF.

The chain links TRBV28 to TRBJ1-2; the D gene is possibly TRBD1 (6 bases). Germline lookup yields CDR1 MDHEN and CDR2 SYDVKM. The CDR3 extends over 17 amino acids. Trimming left V 9 bases short and J 6 bases short, with 29 bases between. CDR3 coding DNA: TGTGCCAGTTCCTTGGACAGAGGGGGGATGGGATTTAATGGCTACACCTTC. Protein: CASSLDRGGMGFNGYTF.

With regard to this clone: Other nucleotide sequences in the sample specify the same CDR3. CDR3 protein: CASSPDSNEQFF. DNA for the CDR3: TGTGCCAGCAGTCCGGACTCCAATGAGCAGTTCTTC. The chain carries TRBV6-5 and TRBJ2-1; D might be TRBD2 (5 bases). The germline V gene has CDR1 MNHEY and CDR2 SVGAGI. This CDR3 is 12 amino acids long. The V and J ends lost 5 bases and 6 bases respectively, with 8 bases between them.

The genes are TRBV4-1 and TRBJ2-2, with a tentative D call TRBD2 (5 bases). Germline-derived CDR1 and CDR2 are MGHRA and YSYEKL. Trimming stripped 2 bases from V and 4 bases from J, with 11 bases between. The CDR3 contains 15 residues. CDR3 in amino acids: CASSQLAWGTGELFF. CDR3 DNA sequence: TGCGCCAGCAGCCAATTAGCGTGGGGCACCGGGGAGCTGTTTTTT.

The J gene is TRBJ2-3, the V gene TRBV4-1; 7 bases are shared with TRBD1. Germline trimming cut 0 bases from V and 2 bases from J; bases unmatched to any gene: 8. There are 17 residues in the CDR3. Germline V gene data show CDR1 as MGHRA and CDR2 as YSYEKL. The CDR3 protein is CASSQDGTALPTDTQYF. The CDR3 DNA reads TGCGCCAGCAGCCAAGATGGGACAGCCCTACCCACAGATACGCAGTATTTT.

On this clone: Other DNA sequences in the sample encode the same CDR3. DNA for the CDR3: TGTGCCATCAGCTTAGCGGGAGCTTACAATGAGCAGTTCTTC. This gives the protein CAISLAGAYNEQFF. V is TRBV10-3 and J is TRBJ2-1, with 9 bases matching TRBD2. There are 14 residues in the CDR3. Germline assignment: CDR1 ENHRY and CDR2 SYGVKD. Trimming cost V 6 bases and J 4 bases; bases outside gene matches: 4.

This chain connects TRBV18 to TRBJ1-1; D call uncertain. V lost 6 bases, J lost 4 bases, and 6 bases lay in between. This CDR3 has 11 residues. Per the germline V gene, CDR1 is KGHSH and CDR2 is LQKENI. The CDR3 DNA follows: TGTGCCAGCTCCGCAAGCACTGAAGCTTTCTTT. Amino acids: CASSASTEAFF.

The chain links TRBV9 to TRBJ2-2; D perhaps matches TRBD1 (5 bases). The length of the CDR3 is 15 residues. Between the trimmed V and J ends, which lost 1 base and 2 bases, there was a span of 9 bases. Looked up from germline, CDR1 is SGDLS and CDR2 is YYNGEE. CDR3 nucleotide sequence: TGTGCCAGCAGCGTACTCAGGGAAAACACCGGGGAGCTGTTTTTT. Its translation is CASSVLRENTGELFF.

The V and J genes are TRBV5-4 and TRBJ2-7, with 9 bases fitting TRBD2. CDR3 length equals 14 residues. The trim removed 4 bases at V and 4 bases at J, leaving 6 bases unmatched. Germline assignment: CDR1 SGHNT and CDR2 YYREEE (reference sequence). CDR3 sequence reads: CASSLSGSEYEQYF. The CDR3 coding sequence is TGTGCCAGCAGCCTTAGCGGGAGTGAGTACGAGCAGTACTTC.

The J gene is TRBJ2-6, the V gene TRBV27; D tentatively fits TRBD1 or TRBD2 (5 bases each). This CDR3 contains 17 residues. Germline V gives CDR1 MNHEY, CDR2 SMNVEV (reference sequence). V was cut by 6 bases and J by 0 bases, with 15 bases left in between. CDR3 residues: CASSPGTFFSGANVLTF. The CDR3 DNA sequence: TGTGCCAGCAGCCCCGGGACCTTTTTCTCTGGGGCCAACGTCCTGACTTTC.